This paragraph reports one T cell receptor (beta chain). Together with a sample-barcoded 5' primer, a J-beta primer mix was included in a second PCR lasting about 6 to 11 cycles. TCRdb redid the calling of the 5' RACE reads with MiXCR, one entry per CDR3 protein. The sample includes fewer than 2,000,000 distinct CDR3 sequences, about 31% of them seen just once. Trimming removed 8 bases from V and 6 bases from J, with 14 bases in between. CDR3 size: 13 residues. CDR1 and CDR2 (germline): SGHTA, FQGTGA. The data were obtained in a study of blood T cells in healthy people across ages. The sequence derives from a woman aged 30 to 39 in good health. The chain has TRBV7-3 and TRBJ2-1; D ambiguous. Sequenced: blood. The chain's CDR3 is CASAVTPPNEQFF. For the CDR3, the DNA is TGTGCCAGCGCCGTCACCCCCCCCAATGAGCAGTTCTTC.